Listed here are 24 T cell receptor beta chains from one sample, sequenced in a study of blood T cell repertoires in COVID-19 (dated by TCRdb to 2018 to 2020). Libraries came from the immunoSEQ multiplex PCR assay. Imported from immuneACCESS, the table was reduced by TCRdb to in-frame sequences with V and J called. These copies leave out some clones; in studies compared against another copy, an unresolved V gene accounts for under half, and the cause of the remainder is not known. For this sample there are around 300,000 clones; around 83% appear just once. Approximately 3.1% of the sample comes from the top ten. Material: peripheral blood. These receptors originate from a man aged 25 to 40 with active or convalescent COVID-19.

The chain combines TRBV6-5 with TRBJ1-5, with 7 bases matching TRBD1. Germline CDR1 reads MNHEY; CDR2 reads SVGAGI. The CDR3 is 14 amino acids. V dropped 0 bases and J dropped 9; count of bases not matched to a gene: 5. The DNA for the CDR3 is TGTGCCAGCAGTTACTCAGGGGGCGGGATGCCCCAGCATTTT. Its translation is CASSYSGGGMPQHF.

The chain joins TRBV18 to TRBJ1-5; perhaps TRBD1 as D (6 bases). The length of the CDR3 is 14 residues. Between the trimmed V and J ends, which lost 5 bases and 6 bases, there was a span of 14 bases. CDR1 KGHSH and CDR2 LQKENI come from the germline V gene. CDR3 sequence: CASSASGTPQPQHF. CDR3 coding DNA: TGTGCCAGCTCAGCCTCCGGGACACCTCAGCCCCAGCATTTT.

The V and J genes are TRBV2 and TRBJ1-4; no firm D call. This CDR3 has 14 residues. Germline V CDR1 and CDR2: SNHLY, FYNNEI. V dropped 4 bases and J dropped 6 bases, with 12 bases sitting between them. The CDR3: CASSGRPGDEKLFF. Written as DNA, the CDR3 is TGTGCCAGCAGTGGGAGGCCCGGAGATGAAAAACTGTTTTTT.

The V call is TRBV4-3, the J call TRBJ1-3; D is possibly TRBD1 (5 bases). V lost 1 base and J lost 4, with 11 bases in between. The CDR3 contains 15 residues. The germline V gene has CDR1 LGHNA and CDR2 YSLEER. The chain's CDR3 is CASSQAREIGNTIYF. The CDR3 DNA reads TGCGCCAGCAGCCAAGCCAGGGAAATAGGAAACACCATATATTTT.

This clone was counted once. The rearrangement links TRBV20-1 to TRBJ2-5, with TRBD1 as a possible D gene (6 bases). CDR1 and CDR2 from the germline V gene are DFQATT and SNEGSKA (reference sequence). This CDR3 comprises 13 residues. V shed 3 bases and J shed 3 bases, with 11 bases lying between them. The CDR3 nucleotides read TGCAGTGCTAGTGGGCCAGGGGAAGAGACCCAGTACTTC. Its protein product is CSASGPGEETQYF.

CDR3 in DNA: TGTGCCAGCAGAAACTTGGGACAGAACGTTAAAAACATTCAGTACTTC. It specifies CASRNLGQNVKNIQYF. The V gene is TRBV28, the J gene TRBJ2-4, with 7 positions matching TRBD1. The V segment lost 6 bases and the J segment 4 bases; nucleotides outside the gene matches: 12. The V gene's germline CDR1 is MDHEN and CDR2 SYDVKM. This CDR3 comprises 16 residues.

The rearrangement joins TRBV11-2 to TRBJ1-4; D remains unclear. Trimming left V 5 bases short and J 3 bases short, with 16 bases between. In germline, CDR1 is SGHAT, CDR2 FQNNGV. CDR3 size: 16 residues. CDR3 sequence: CASSKSGHVANEKLFF. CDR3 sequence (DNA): TGTGCCAGCAGCAAATCCGGTCACGTGGCTAATGAAAAACTGTTTTTT.

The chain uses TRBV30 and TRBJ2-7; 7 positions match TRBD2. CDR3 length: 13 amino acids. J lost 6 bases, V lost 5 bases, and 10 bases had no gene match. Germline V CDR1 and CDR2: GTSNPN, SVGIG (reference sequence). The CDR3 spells CAWDPAGELEQYF. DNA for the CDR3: TGTGCCTGGGATCCGGCGGGAGAGCTCGAGCAGTACTTC.

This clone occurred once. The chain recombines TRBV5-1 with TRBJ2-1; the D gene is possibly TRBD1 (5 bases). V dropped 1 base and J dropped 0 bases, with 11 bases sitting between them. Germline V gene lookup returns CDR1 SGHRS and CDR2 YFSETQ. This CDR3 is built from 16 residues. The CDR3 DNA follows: TGCGCCAGCAGCTTGAGGGGCAGGCCCTCCTACAATGAGCAGTTCTTC. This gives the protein CASSLRGRPSYNEQFF. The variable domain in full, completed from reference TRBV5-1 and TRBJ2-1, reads KAGVTQTPRYLIKTRGQQVTLSCSPISGHRSVSWYQQTPGQGLQFLFEYFSETQRNKGNFPGRFSGRQFSNSRSEMNVSTLELGDSALYLCASSLRGRPSYNEQFFGPGTRLTVL.

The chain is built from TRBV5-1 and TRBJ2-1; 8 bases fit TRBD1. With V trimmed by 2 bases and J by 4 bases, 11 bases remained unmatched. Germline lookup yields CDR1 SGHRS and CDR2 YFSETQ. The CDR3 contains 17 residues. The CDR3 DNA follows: TGCGCCAGCAGCTTTTATCAGGACAGGGAATATTACAATGAGCAGTTCTTC. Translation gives CASSFYQDREYYNEQFF.

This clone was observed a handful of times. DNA of the CDR3: TGTGCCAGCAGCCCCTATTTAAGCACTGAAGCTTTCTTT. It yields the protein CASSPYLSTEAFF. This rearrangement joins TRBV7-2 to TRBJ1-1; D is unclear. The germline CDR1 and CDR2 sequences are SGHTA and FQGNSA. CDR3 length: 13 residues. Deletions cut 5 bases from V and 4 bases from J, with 11 bases between.

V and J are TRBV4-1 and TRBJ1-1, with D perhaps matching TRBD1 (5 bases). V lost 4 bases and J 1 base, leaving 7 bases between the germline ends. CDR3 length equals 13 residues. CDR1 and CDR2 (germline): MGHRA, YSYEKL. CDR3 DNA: TGCGCCAGCAGCCGGGGCAGGAACACTGAAGCTTTCTTT. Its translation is CASSRGRNTEAFF.

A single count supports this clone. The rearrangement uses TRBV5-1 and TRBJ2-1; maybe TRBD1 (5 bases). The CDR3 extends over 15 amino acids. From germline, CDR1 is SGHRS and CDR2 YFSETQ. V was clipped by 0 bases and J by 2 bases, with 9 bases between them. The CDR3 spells CASSLGDRAYNEQFF. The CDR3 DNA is TGCGCCAGCAGCTTGGGAGACAGAGCCTACAATGAGCAGTTCTTC.

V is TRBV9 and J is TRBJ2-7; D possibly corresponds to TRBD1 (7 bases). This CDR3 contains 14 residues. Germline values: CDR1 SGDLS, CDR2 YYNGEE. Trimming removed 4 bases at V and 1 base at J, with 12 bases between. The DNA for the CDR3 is TGTGCCAGCAGCCAGGGGGGACCATCCTACGAGCAGTACTTC. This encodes CASSQGGPSYEQYF.

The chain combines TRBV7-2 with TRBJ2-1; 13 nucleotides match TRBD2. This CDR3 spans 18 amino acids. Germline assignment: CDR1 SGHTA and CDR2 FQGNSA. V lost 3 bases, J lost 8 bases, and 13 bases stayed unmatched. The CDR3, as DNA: TGTGCCAGCAGCTTCAGTGGGACTAGCGGGGCTACTAACTATGAGCAGTTCTTC. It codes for CASSFSGTSGATNYEQFF.

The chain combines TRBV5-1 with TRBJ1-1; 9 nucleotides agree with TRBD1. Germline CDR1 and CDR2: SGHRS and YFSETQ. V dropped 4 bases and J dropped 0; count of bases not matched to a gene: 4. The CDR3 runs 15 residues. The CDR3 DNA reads TGCGCCAGCAGCGCAAGACAGGGGGTGAACACTGAAGCTTTCTTT. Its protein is CASSARQGVNTEAFF. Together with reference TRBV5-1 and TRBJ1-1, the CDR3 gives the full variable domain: KAGVTQTPRYLIKTRGQQVTLSCSPISGHRSVSWYQQTPGQGLQFLFEYFSETQRNKGNFPGRFSGRQFSNSRSEMNVSTLELGDSALYLCASSARQGVNTEAFFGQGTRLTVV.

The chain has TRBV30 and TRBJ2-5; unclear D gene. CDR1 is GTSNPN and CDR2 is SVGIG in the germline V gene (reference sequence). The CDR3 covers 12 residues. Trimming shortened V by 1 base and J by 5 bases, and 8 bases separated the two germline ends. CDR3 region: CAWSASRETQYF. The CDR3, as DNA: TGTGCCTGGAGTGCATCCCGGGAGACCCAGTACTTC.

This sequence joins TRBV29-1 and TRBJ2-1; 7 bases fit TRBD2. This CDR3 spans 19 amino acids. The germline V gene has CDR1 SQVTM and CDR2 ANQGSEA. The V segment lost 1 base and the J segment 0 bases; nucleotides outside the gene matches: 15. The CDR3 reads CSVEAPDSGASSSYNEQFF. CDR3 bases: TGCAGCGTTGAAGCCCCCGACAGCGGGGCCTCGAGCTCCTACAATGAGCAGTTCTTC.

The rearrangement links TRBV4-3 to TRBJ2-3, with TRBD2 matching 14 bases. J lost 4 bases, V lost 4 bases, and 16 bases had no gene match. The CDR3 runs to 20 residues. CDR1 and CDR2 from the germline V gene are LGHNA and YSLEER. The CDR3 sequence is CASSRKGLTSGRAGPDTQYF. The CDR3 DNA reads TGCGCCAGCAGCCGCAAGGGTCTGACTAGCGGGAGGGCCGGGCCAGATACGCAGTATTTT.

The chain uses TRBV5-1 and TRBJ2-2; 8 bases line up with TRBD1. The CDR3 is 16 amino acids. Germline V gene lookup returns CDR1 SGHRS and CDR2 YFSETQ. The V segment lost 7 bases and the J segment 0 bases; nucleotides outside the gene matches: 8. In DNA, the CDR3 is TGCGCCAGCGCGACAGGGGCCACAACGAACACCGGGGAGCTGTTTTTT. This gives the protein CASATGATTNTGELFF.

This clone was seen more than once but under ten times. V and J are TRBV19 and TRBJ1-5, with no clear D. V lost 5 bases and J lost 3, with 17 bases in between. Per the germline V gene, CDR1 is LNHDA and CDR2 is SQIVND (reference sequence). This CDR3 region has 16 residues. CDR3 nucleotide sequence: TGTGCCAGTAGTGCCCTCAGCGGGAGGGCCAATCAGCCCCAGCATTTT. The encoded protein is CASSALSGRANQPQHF.

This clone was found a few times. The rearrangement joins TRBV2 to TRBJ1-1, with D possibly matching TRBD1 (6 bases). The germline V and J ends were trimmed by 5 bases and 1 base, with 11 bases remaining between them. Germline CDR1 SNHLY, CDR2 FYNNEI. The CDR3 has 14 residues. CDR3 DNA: TGTGCCAGCAGTTCACAGGGTCCGAACACTGAAGCTTTCTTT. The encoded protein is CASSSQGPNTEAFF.

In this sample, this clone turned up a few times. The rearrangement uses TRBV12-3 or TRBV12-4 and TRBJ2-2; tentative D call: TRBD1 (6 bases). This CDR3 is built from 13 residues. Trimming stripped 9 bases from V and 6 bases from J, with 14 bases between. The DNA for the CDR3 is TGTGCCAGTCGCGCAGGGGACGCCGGGGAGCTGTTTTTT. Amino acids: CASRAGDAGELFF.

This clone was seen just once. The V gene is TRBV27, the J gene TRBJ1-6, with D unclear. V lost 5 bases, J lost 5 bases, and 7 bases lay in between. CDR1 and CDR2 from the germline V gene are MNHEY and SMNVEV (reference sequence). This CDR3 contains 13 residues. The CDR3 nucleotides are TGTGCCAGCAGTCCGGAGGATAATTCACCCCTCCACTTT. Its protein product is CASSPEDNSPLHF.